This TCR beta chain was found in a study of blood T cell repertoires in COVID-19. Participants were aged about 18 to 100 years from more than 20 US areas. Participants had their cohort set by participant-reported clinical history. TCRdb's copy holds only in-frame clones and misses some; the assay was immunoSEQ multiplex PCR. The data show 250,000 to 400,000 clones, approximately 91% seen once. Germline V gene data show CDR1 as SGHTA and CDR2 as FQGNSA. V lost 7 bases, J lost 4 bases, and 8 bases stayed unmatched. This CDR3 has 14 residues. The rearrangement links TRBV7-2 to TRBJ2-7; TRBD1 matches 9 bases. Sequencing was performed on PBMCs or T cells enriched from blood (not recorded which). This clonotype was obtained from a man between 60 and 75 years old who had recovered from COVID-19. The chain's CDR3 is CASNPDRGVYEQYF. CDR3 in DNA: TGTGCCAGCAACCCGGACAGGGGAGTTTACGAGCAGTACTTC.